The 11 T cell receptor beta chains given below trace back to one sample, sequenced in a study of beta chain features in type 1 diabetes. Whole-study results and caveats: A moderate, significant TCRB CDR3 shortening appeared in type 1 diabetes across four CD4+ subsets.

The study reverse transcribed the entire isolated RNA, so it sequenced expressed TCRB transcripts. TCRdb's copy holds only in-frame clones and misses some; the assay was immunoSEQ multiplex PCR. This table holds 300,000 to 400,000 clones, over 7% found once. Their cognate antigens are unknown. The sequenced material came from central memory CD4+ T cells from blood. These receptors came from a man aged 25 to 40 with type 1 diabetes.

In its sample, this clone was seen a few times. The chain couples TRBV18 to TRBJ1-2, with D possibly TRBD1 on 6 matching bases. V was shortened by 3 bases and J by 4 bases, with 12 bases between the two germline ends. CDR1 and CDR2 from the germline V gene are KGHSH and LQKENI. The CDR3 loop spans 14 amino acids. In DNA form, the CDR3 reads TGTGCCAGCTCACCGCCGACAGGTACCTATGGCTACACCTTC. This gives the protein CASSPPTGTYGYTF.

The CDR3 nucleotides read TGTGCCAGCAGTGCAACCTACAGGGTTCGCAACTATGGCTACACCTTC. Translating gives CASSATYRVRNYGYTF. The chain links TRBV6-1 to TRBJ1-2; D is possibly TRBD1 (6 bases). The CDR3 is 16 residues long. V shed 4 bases and J shed 2 bases, with 17 bases lying between them. Germline V CDR1 and CDR2: MNHNS, SASEGT.

V and J are TRBV7-8 and TRBJ2-7, with D possibly being TRBD1 or TRBD2 (5 bases each). V was pared by 8 bases and J by 2 bases, with 10 bases between. Germline-derived CDR1 and CDR2 are SGHVS and FQNEAQ. The CDR3 runs 12 residues. DNA of the CDR3: TGTGCCAGCCGGGGCCAAACCTACGAGCAGTACTTC. Protein: CASRGQTYEQYF.

The chain is built from TRBV27 and TRBJ2-5; 9 bases align to TRBD1. The DNA matches TRBJ2-7 better at its end, which makes the J call doubtful. The CDR3 is 14 residues long. Germline-derived CDR1 and CDR2 are MNHEY and SMNVEV (reference sequence). Here the CDR3 reads CASSETGGGYEQYF. CDR3 DNA: TGTGCCAGCAGTGAGACAGGGGGTGGTTACGAGCAGTACTTC.

This clone was counted a few times. The chain joins TRBV9 to TRBJ2-1; 8 bases match TRBD2. This CDR3 is 18 amino acids long. The V segment lost 2 bases and the J segment 6 bases; nucleotides outside the gene matches: 16. The germline gives CDR1 SGDLS, CDR2 YYNGEE. CDR3 DNA: TGTGCCAGCAGCGTCACCCCCGACTTGCGGGGGGCTTTCAATGAGCAGTTCTTC. It codes for CASSVTPDLRGAFNEQFF.

This clone showed up just a few times. Compared with germline, one end of the junction differs, possibly owing to a read error. This chain connects TRBV9 to TRBJ2-1; D perhaps matches TRBD2 (5 bases). Germline values: CDR1 SGDLS, CDR2 YYNGEE. This CDR3 has 16 amino acids. This chain's CDR3 is CASSTRRRTSHNEQFF. The CDR3 DNA follows: TGTGCCAGCAGCACCCGAAGGAGGACCTCCCACAATGAGCAGTTCTTC.

A few counts support this clone. This chain joins TRBV7-2 and TRBJ2-7, with TRBD2 matching over 11 bases. The CDR3 consists of 17 residues. V dropped 3 bases and J dropped 6; count of bases not matched to a gene: 13. The germline V gene encodes CDR1 SGHTA and CDR2 FQGNSA. The CDR3 loop is CASSLSTSGGNRGEQYF. In DNA form, the CDR3 reads TGTGCCAGCAGCTTGTCCACTAGCGGGGGAAATCGGGGCGAGCAGTACTTC.

The chain employs TRBV29-1 and TRBJ2-5; 8 nucleotides agree with TRBD2. Germline V lookup: CDR1 SQVTM, CDR2 ANQGSEA. With 0 bases clipped from V and 5 bases from J, the junction kept 5 bases outside the gene matches. The CDR3 contains 14 residues. The CDR3: CSVEDRGGTETQYF. CDR3 in DNA: TGCAGCGTTGAAGATCGGGGGGGGACGGAGACCCAGTACTTC.

The CDR3 sequence: CASSRQGEGNSPLHF. The DNA of the CDR3 is TGTGCCAGCTCACGGCAGGGAGAAGGGAATTCACCCCTCCACTTT. The V gene is TRBV18, the J gene TRBJ1-6; a possible D gene is TRBD1 (5 bases). V lost 4 bases and J lost 7, with 14 bases in between. The germline gives CDR1 KGHSH, CDR2 LQKENI. The CDR3 has 15 amino acids.

This clone has more than one count but fewer than ten. The chain is built from TRBV9 and TRBJ2-1; 7 bases map to TRBD1. Germline V gives CDR1 SGDLS, CDR2 YYNGEE. The junction had 7 bases not matched to a gene; V was cut back by 2 bases and J by 5 bases. The CDR3 contains 15 residues. DNA of the CDR3: TGTGCCAGCAGCGTTCTTAACGGACAGGACAATGAGCAGTTCTTC. Translated: CASSVLNGQDNEQFF.

This CDR3 reads CATSRRRQGRGVMNTEAFF. The CDR3, as DNA: TGTGCCACCAGCAGACGACGACAGGGACGGGGTGTGATGAACACTGAAGCTTTCTTT. The gene calls are TRBV15 and TRBJ1-1; 7 positions match TRBD1. Germline values: CDR1 LNHNV, CDR2 YYDKDF (reference sequence). The CDR3 spans 19 residues. J lost 0 bases, V lost 2 bases, and 15 bases had no gene match.